This T cell receptor beta chain was profiled in a study of cytomegalovirus exposure and HLA in healthy donors. Study results and caveats: Within the data, a cluster of highly shared sequence variants was likely a sequencing artifact. For most TCR beta V segments, an earlier analysis put the productive rate at about 87% or about 30% of the time. Later, an analysis showed that TCR beta chains associated with HLA were more clonally expanded than others that were equally common.

The CDR3 loop spans 13 amino acids. Germline V gives CDR1 ENHRY, CDR2 SYGVKD. The ends lost 7 bases at V and 5 bases at J; junction bases unmatched: 3. PCR employed 60 Vbeta and 13 Jbeta primers. Original processing methods: There were 80 million to 95 million unique TCR beta chains by a later count, and some 11 million of them were shared. Assay used: immunoSEQ multiplex PCR; TCRdb lists only in-frame clones, some missing. The DNA gave D and trimming, while V, J and clone size come from that table. This table has under 200,000 clones, 68% appearing once. As for this clone: Its antigen is unknown.

The origin of this receptor is a man in his forties or fifties in good health and CMV-seronegative. The specimen was PBMCs. This chain uses TRBV10-3 with TRBJ2-7; 12 bases are a match to TRBD1. CDR3 in amino acids: CAIKGQGANEQYF. DNA for the CDR3: TGTGCCATCAAGGGACAGGGGGCAAACGAGCAGTACTTC.